This T cell receptor (beta chain) is drawn from a study of vaccination and CD4 T cells after COVID-19 (dated by TCRdb to 2021 to 2024). For the study in its entirety: Convalescent patients had a positive SARS-CoV-2 result on nasal swab PCR, and of these patients, under ten had mild disease and one had severe disease. Six males and four females were included in the convalescent cohort, with two Hispanic individuals, seven Caucasians, two Asians and one multiracial person represented. Each participant got two doses of either the Pfizer-BioNTech BNT162b2 vaccine (n=8) or the Moderna mRNA-1273 vaccine (n=2). Post-COVID blood samples from convalescent patients were collected a median of roughly 100 days after diagnosis, with a range of roughly 35 to 180 days. Post-vaccine blood samples were collected a median of approximately eleven weeks after the second vaccine dose, ranging from roughly 13 to 241 days. Overlapping spike peptide pools from SARS-CoV-2 and from the common cold coronaviruses HCoV-NL63, HCoV-OC43 and HCoV-229E were used as culture stimuli. In control cultures, a CEFX viral epitope pool was used as positive control, an HIV-1 Nef peptide pool was used as negative control, or no peptide was added. In 9 to 11 COVID-19 convalescent patients and a few infection-naive healthy vaccine recipients, researchers compared the spike-specific CD4+ TCR repertoire from before mRNA vaccination with the repertoire from after. Study-wide findings and limitations: In convalescent patients, a median about 90% of post-vaccine SARS-CoV-2-reactive clones were detected only after vaccination, and vaccine-specific priming was suggested by this finding. The median number of SARS-CoV-2-reactive clonotypes rose from approximately 20 after infection to roughly 40 after vaccination, but the change was not significant. Nearly all vaccine-specific clones in convalescent patients (304 of 307) were mono-reactive for SARS-CoV-2 spike rather than cross-reactive with common cold coronaviruses. Relatively few convalescent patients were included in the study, and early timepoints after natural infection were not analyzed.

Note on this clonotype: The target of this receptor is not known. No per-base quality is available; no much larger clone lies one base away.

Per the publication, the treatment or condition label means: roughly 10-day PBMC culture with coronavirus spike peptide pools or control peptides (ViraFEST assay). To expand antigen-specific T cells with peptide pools and then pick out the expanded clonotypes through TCR sequencing, the study relied on the ViraFEST assay. Positive SARS-CoV-2 PCR tests in the convalescent patients dated from March to December 2020, before Alpha, Beta and Delta variants emerged in the United States. PBMCs were cultured at fewer than 2.5 million per well in IMDM supplemented with around 5% human AB serum and about 9.6 IU/ml IL-2, with approximately 10 ug/ml peptide pools added. On days 3 and 7, half of the culture medium was replaced with fresh IL-2-containing medium. After approximately eleven days of culture, CD4+ T cells were isolated by negative selection with the EasySep CD4+ T cell isolation kit. PBMCs were separated from whole blood using Ficoll-Paque Plus gradient centrifugation and then either used fresh or cryopreserved at -140C. In general, triplicate wells were set up for every culture condition.

The library was produced with PCR. DNA from cultured CD4+ T cells underwent TCR sequencing with the Oncomine TCR Beta short-read assay at the Johns Hopkins FTIC core. The QIAamp micro DNA kit was used to extract genomic DNA from the cultured CD4+ T cells. Oncomine TCR Beta libraries from cultured CD4+ T cells were pooled using unique dual indexes and sequenced on an Illumina iSeq 100. From the authors' description of their analysis: Non-productive sequences were filtered out, and CDR3s that did not start with C, did not end with F or W, or were shorter than 7 amino acids were discarded. The MANAFEST web application identified antigen-specific clonotypes by comparing peptide-stimulated wells against reference wells and other culture wells. For a clone to be called positive, the clone needed an FDR below 0.05, an odds ratio above 5, and a productive frequency above 0.1% in at least two of three replicate wells. A clonotype counted as cross-reactive if it showed significant expansion both in the SARS-CoV-2 spike wells and in at least one common cold coronavirus spike condition. CDR3 homology was assessed with Levenshtein distances (stringdist) and unrooted phylogenetic trees (ape) in R version 3.6.1. TCRdb itself trimmed the public reads at Q25 with fastp, ran MiXCR and retained productive beta chains. When rows share a CDR3 protein, they turn into one entry using the most common DNA and genes. These V and J calls originate from TCRdb's pipeline instead of the authors' own analysis. The sample profile shows 20,000 to 30,000 distinct CDR3 sequences; 64% of them were found once. Approximately 5.4% of the sample lies in the top ten.

CDR1 MNHNS and CDR2 SASEGT are derived from the germline V gene. The CDR3 covers 18 residues, taking in both the cysteine and the phenylalanine. Only the CDR3 region is kept as DNA, spanning 54 bases read in frame from base 1. V sheds 3 bases and J sheds 1 base, leaving 16 bases between their ends. The V and J segments used are TRBV6-1 and TRBJ2-6, with the D segment identity uncertain. The sample was CD4+ T cells from blood, cultured in vitro. The TCR comes from a human donor who had recovered from COVID-19. CDR3 sequence: CASSEGPRRWSGANVLTF. In nucleotides, the sequence is TGTGCCAGCAGTGAGGGCCCTAGGAGATGGTCTGGGGCCAACGTCCTGACTTTC.